Sequencing of this T cell receptor beta chain was carried out in a study of blood T cell repertoires in COVID-19. This CDR3 comprises 10 residues. The ends lost 7 bases at V and 10 bases at J; junction bases unmatched: 5. The germline CDR1 and CDR2 sequences are DFQATT and SNEGSKA (reference sequence). This clone appeared once. Repertoires were generated with immunoSEQ multiplex PCR, while TCRdb's copy carries only in-frame clones and drops some. Of some 160,000 clones listed, 83% are singletons. The chain couples TRBV20-1 to TRBJ1-2; TRBD1 aligns across 8 bases. The receptor was isolated from a woman aged 80 or older with acute or convalescent COVID-19. Sequences were obtained from peripheral blood. The CDR3 sequence is CSVTDRAYTF. Written as DNA, the CDR3 is TGCAGTGTTACGGACAGGGCCTACACCTTC.